This TCR beta chain was identified in a study of T cell responses to AZD1222 COVID-19 vaccine. Sequenced by immunoSEQ multiplex PCR; TCRdb stores in-frame clones only, minus some. The sample includes fewer than 150,000 clones, about 90% of them seen just once. General study results and limits: Of the AZD1222 recipients, only five to seven were seropositive at baseline. Scientists sampled the repertoires only once the peak T cell response had passed. Along spike, vaccine-associated CD4 TCRs were found throughout, with dominance at 160-218 and 743-854. In a largely white British group with more females than males, clonal diversity was possibly underestimated.

A note on this clone: What it recognizes is unknown.

The CDR3 contains 15 residues. Germline-derived CDR1 and CDR2 are LNHDA and SQIVND (reference sequence). V trimming: 6 bases; J trimming: 3 bases; junction bases outside the gene matches: 4. The receptor's source is an adult in good health. The sequencing here drew on peripheral blood, taken on day 0 of AZD1222 vaccination. This rearrangement joins TRBV19 to TRBJ2-3, with 12 bases matching TRBD2. The CDR3 loop is CASRTTSGRTDTQYF. CDR3 DNA sequence: TGTGCCAGTAGAACTACTAGCGGGAGGACAGATACGCAGTATTTT.